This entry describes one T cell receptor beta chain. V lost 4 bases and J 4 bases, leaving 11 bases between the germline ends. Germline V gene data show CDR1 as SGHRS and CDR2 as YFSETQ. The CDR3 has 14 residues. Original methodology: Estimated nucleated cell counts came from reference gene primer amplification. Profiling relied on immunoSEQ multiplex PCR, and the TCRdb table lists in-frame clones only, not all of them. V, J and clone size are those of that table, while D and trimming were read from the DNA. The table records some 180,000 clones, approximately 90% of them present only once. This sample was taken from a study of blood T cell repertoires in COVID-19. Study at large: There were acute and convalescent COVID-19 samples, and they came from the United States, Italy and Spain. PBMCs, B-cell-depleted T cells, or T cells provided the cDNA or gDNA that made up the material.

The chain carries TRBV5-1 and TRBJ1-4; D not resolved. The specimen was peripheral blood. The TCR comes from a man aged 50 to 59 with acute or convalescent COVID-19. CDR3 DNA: TGCGCCAGCAGCCCGGAGACGCGTAATGAAAAACTGTTTTTT. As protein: CASSPETRNEKLFF.